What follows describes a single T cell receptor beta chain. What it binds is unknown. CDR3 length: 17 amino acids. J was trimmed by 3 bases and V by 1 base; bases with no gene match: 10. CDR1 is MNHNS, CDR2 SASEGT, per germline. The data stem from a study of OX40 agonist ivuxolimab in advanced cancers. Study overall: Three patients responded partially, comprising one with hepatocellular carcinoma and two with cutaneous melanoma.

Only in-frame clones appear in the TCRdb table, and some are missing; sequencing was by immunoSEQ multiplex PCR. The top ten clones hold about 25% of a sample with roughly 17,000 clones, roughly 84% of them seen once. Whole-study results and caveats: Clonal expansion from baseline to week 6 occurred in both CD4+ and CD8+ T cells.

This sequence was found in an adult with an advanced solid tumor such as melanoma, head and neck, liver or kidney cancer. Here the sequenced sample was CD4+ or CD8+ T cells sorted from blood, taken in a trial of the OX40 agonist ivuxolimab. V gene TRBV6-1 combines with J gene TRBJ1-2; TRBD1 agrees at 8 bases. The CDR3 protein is CASSEDPGQGGYYGYTF. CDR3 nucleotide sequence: TGTGCCAGCAGTGAAGACCCCGGACAGGGAGGTTACTATGGCTACACCTTC.